The present entry profiles one T cell receptor beta chain with its context. This record belongs to a study of blood T cell repertoires in COVID-19. Background on the study: Some COVID-19 samples were acute and others convalescent; all came from the United States, Italy and Spain.

The repertoire was sequenced with immunoSEQ multiplex PCR; TCRdb's copy has only in-frame clones and lacks some. The sample has about 100,000 clones, approximately 87% seen once. This CDR3 contains 13 residues. The germline V gene encodes CDR1 GTSNPN and CDR2 SVGIG (reference sequence). With 0 bases removed from V and 2 bases from J, the gap between germline ends came to 7 bases. The specimen sequenced was peripheral blood. The chain links TRBV30 to TRBJ2-5, with D unclear. This sequence was found in a human donor in a cohort sampled during active COVID-19. The CDR3 DNA reads as TGTGCCTGGAGTGTCTTGGCACAAGAGACCCAGTACTTC. Translation: CAWSVLAQETQYF.